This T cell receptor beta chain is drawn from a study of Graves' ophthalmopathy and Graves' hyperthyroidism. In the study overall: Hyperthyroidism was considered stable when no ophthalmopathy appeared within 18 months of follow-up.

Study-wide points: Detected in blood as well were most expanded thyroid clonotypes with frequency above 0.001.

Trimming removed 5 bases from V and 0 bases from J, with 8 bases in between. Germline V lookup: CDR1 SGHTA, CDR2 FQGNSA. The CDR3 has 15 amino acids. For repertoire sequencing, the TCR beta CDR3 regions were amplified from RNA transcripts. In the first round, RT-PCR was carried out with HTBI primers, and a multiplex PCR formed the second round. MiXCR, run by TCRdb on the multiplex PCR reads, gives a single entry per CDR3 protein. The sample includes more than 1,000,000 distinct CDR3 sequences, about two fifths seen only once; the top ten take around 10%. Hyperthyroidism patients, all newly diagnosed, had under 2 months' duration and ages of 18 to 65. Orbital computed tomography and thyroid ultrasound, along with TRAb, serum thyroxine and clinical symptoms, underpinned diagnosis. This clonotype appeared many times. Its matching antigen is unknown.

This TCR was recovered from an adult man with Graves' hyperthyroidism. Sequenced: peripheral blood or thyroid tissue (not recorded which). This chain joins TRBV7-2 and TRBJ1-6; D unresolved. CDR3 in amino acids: CASSGINSYNSPLHF. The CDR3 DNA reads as TGTGCCAGCAGCGGCATTAACTCCTATAATTCACCCCTCCACTTT.